This TCR beta chain originates from a study of shared clonotypes between healthy human individuals. Sequenced by immunoSEQ multiplex PCR; TCRdb stores in-frame clones only, minus some. The table includes roughly 380,000 clones, around 96% detected once. The CDR3 loop spans 16 amino acids. Per germline, CDR1 MDHEN and CDR2 SYDVKM. J was trimmed by 7 bases and V by 4 bases; bases with no gene match: 4. The receptor's source is a man aged 25-45 years in good health. V and J are TRBV28 and TRBJ2-1; 16 bases fit TRBD2. The sequencing input was memory CD8+ T cells sorted from blood. Subset defined: CD45RO+ cells pooled with CCR7-negative TemRA cells. CDR3 sequence: CASSSTGLAGGNEQFF. For the CDR3, the DNA is TGTGCCAGCAGTTCGACGGGACTAGCGGGAGGGAATGAGCAGTTCTTC.